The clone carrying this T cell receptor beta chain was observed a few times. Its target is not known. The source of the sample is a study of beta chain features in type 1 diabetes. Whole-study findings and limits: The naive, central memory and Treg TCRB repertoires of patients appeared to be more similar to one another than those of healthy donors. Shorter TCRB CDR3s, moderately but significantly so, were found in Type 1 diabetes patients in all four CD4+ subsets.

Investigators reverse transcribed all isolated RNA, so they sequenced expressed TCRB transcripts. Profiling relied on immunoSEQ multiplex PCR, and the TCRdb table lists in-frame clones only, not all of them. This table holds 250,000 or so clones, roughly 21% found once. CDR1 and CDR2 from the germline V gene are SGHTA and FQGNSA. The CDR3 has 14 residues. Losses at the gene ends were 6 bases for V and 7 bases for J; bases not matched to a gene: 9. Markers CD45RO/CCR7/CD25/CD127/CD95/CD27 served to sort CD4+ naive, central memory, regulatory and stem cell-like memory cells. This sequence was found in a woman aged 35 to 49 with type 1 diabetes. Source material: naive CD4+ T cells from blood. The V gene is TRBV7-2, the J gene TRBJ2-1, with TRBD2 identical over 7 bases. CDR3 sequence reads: CASSLPPGGNEQFF. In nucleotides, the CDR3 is TGTGCCAGCAGTTTACCCCCCGGGGGGAATGAGCAGTTCTTC. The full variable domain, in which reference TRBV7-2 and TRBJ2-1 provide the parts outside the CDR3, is GAGVSQSPSNKVTEKGKDVELRCDPISGHTALYWYRQSLGQGLEFLIYFQGNSAPDKSGLPSDRFSAERTGGSVSTLTIQRTQQEDSAVYLCASSLPPGGNEQFFGPGTRLTVL.